This T cell receptor (beta chain) was observed in a study of cytomegalovirus exposure and HLA in healthy donors. Findings and caveats of the study: An apparent linkage of common viral pathogens to several of the most significant clusters emerged in a later analysis.

Comments on this clone: Its antigen is unknown.

The PCR used 60 Vbeta and 13 Jbeta primers. The table came from immunoSEQ multiplex PCR; TCRdb's copy has only in-frame clones and leaves some out. Among some 190,000 clones listed, around 85% were seen once. CDR3 size: 16 residues. Germline-derived CDR1 and CDR2 are MNHEY and SMNVEV (reference sequence). J lost 7 bases, V lost 0 bases, and 6 bases had no gene match. The sequenced sample was PBMCs. The rearrangement links TRBV27 to TRBJ2-3, with 11 positions matching TRBD2. This TCR was recovered from a man in his late teens or twenties in good health and CMV-seronegative. CDR3 region: CASSLSLAGGFNTQYF. In nucleotides, the CDR3 is TGTGCCAGCAGTTTATCCTTAGCGGGGGGGTTCAATACGCAGTATTTT.